Shown below are 8 T cell receptor beta chains from a single sample sequenced in a study of blood T cell repertoires in COVID-19. Sequenced by immunoSEQ multiplex PCR; TCRdb stores in-frame clones only, minus some. The sample consists of about 87,000 clones, approximately 92% of them appearing once. Input material: peripheral blood. The receptor source for this set is a woman older than 75 with active COVID-19.

CDR3 nucleotide sequence: TGTGCCAGCAGTCCCCCGGGACAGATCGGCTACACCTTC. Its translation is CASSPPGQIGYTF. V gene TRBV28 combines with J gene TRBJ1-2; 7 bases match TRBD1. In germline, CDR1 is MDHEN, CDR2 SYDVKM. The CDR3 runs to 13 residues. The J segment lost 8 bases and the V segment lost 5 bases, leaving 8 bases of the junction unmatched.

This sequence joins TRBV10-3 and TRBJ2-5, with TRBD2 identical over 12 bases. CDR3 length: 16 amino acids. Germline-derived CDR1 and CDR2 are ENHRY and SYGVKD. Losses at the gene ends were 7 bases for V and 2 bases for J; bases not matched to a gene: 8. CDR3 sequence reads: CAIKASGGGKQETQYF. CDR3 DNA sequence: TGTGCCATCAAAGCTAGCGGGGGGGGAAAACAAGAGACCCAGTACTTC.

The chain couples TRBV9 to TRBJ2-3; the match to TRBD2 covers 8 bases. CDR3 length: 16 residues. Germline V gene data show CDR1 as SGDLS and CDR2 as YYNGEE. Trimming cost V 1 base and J 4 bases; bases outside gene matches: 8. This CDR3 is CASSVRGSGNADTQYF. In nucleotides, the CDR3 is TGTGCCAGCAGCGTAAGAGGTAGCGGGAATGCAGATACGCAGTATTTT.

As DNA, the CDR3 is TGTGCCAGCAGCAAACGGACAGGGTACGCAAACGAGCAGTACTTC. This sequence encodes CASSKRTGYANEQYF. The chain carries TRBV14 and TRBJ2-7; TRBD1 matches at 8 bases. The CDR3 consists of 15 residues. The V gene end was trimmed by 5 bases and the J gene end by 5 bases; junction bases not matched to a gene: 11. The germline V gene encodes CDR1 SGHDN and CDR2 FVKESK. The variable domain in full, completed from reference TRBV14 and TRBJ2-7, reads EAGVTQFPSHSVIEKGQTVTLRCDPISGHDNLYWYRRVMGKEIKFLLHFVKESKQDESGMPNNRFLAERTGGTYSTLKVQPAELEDSGVYFCASSKRTGYANEQYFGPGTRLTVT.

A single count supports this clone. J is TRBJ2-1 and V is TRBV7-2, with TRBD1 matching over 11 bases. The length of the CDR3 is 17 residues. Germline loops: CDR1 SGHTA, CDR2 FQGNSA. J gave up 4 bases and V 1 base, and 6 bases lay outside the gene matches. The CDR3, as DNA: TGTGCCAGCAGCTTAGACGGACAGGGGGCCTTATACAATGAGCAGTTCTTC. This sequence encodes CASSLDGQGALYNEQFF.

The J gene is TRBJ2-5, the V gene TRBV9; unclear D gene. In germline, CDR1 is SGDLS, CDR2 YYNGEE. This CDR3 contains 13 residues. Between the trimmed V and J ends, which lost 4 bases and 2 bases, there was a span of 9 bases. CDR3 sequence: CASSPSRQETQYF. CDR3 nucleotide sequence: TGTGCCAGCAGCCCCAGCAGGCAAGAGACCCAGTACTTC.

This sequence joins TRBV14 and TRBJ1-2; perhaps TRBD1 as D (6 bases). Deletions cut 0 bases from V and 8 bases from J, with 22 bases between. The CDR3 runs to 17 residues. Germline V CDR1 and CDR2: SGHDN, FVKESK. The CDR3: CASSQEVGDTNLGGYTF. In DNA, the CDR3 is TGTGCCAGCAGCCAAGAAGTGGGGGACACTAACCTGGGCGGCTACACCTTC.

V is TRBV7-6 and J is TRBJ2-5, with 7 bases aligning to TRBD2. Germline values: CDR1 SGHVS, CDR2 FNYEAQ. J gave up 5 bases and V 0 bases, and 6 bases lay outside the gene matches. CDR3 size: 15 residues. CDR3: CASSLAIELAETQYF. CDR3 coding DNA: TGTGCCAGCAGCTTAGCGATTGAACTAGCGGAGACCCAGTACTTC.